This T cell receptor (beta chain) is from a study of T cells in Graves' hyperthyroidism and ophthalmopathy. Study background: It was at initial diagnosis, before any treatment, that peripheral blood was collected. Study-level findings and limits: Among thyroid clonotypes expanded above 0.001, most also appeared in blood.

Researchers took RNA transcripts and amplified the TCR beta CDR3 regions from them. HTBI primers were employed in a first-round RT-PCR of the TCR CDR3. TCRdb re-called the multiplex PCR reads with MiXCR, one entry per CDR3 protein. The table records about 400,000 distinct CDR3 sequences, approximately 13% of them present only once. Lactation, pregnancy, other autoimmune disease or uncontrolled infection excluded patients. 10 ml of fresh peripheral blood supplied the PBMCs. At least ten counts were recorded for this clonotype. What it binds is unknown. The receptor was derived from a young woman with Graves' hyperthyroidism. Input material: blood.

CDR3 bases: TGTGCCAGCTCACAGGGGACGGGGAACTATGGCTACACCTTC. It codes for CASSQGTGNYGYTF. V usage is TRBV18 and J usage is TRBJ1-2; maybe TRBD1 (5 bases). The CDR3 is made up of 14 amino acids. Trimming removed 4 bases from V and 2 bases from J, with 11 bases in between. CDR1 and CDR2 from the germline V gene are KGHSH and LQKENI.